A selection of T cell receptor beta chains follows, all from one sample in a study of STAT3 mutations in large granular lymphocyte leukemia. The data were produced by immunoSEQ multiplex PCR, yet TCRdb's version contains in-frame clones alone and is incomplete. Counted here are around 30,000 clones, around 86% occurring once; the ten biggest clones make up roughly 13%. The sample consisted of peripheral blood mononuclear cells. The receptors come from a man between 60 and 75 years old with T-cell large granular lymphocyte leukemia. Some clones in this sample may be carry-over from other donors' samples. Each CDR3 is given with its conserved first and last residue. A D gene is named only where the DNA matches it firmly. The size field is filled for only some rows; it gives once, few, many or a size class.

cdr3_aa cdr3_nt v_call clone_size d_call j_call
CASTQVQHNSPLHF TGTGCCAGCACCCAGGTACAGCATAATTCACCCCTCCACTTT TRBV28 - - TRBJ1-6
CASSSLWTGSTDTQYF TGTGCCAGCAGCTCACTTTGGACAGGGAGCACAGATACGCAGTATTTT TRBV5-4 few TRBD1 TRBJ2-3
CSVEEPYNYGYTF TGCAGCGTTGAAGAACCCTACAACTATGGCTACACCTTC TRBV29-1 - - TRBJ1-2
CASSLRGAYEQYF TGTGCCAGCAGTTTACGCGGAGCCTACGAGCAGTACTTC TRBV28 - - TRBJ2-7
CASSLAGQGASGYTF TGCGCCAGCAGCTTGGCGGGACAGGGGGCCAGTGGCTACACCTTC TRBV5-1 - TRBD1 TRBJ1-2
CASSLDGGLREQFF TGCGCCAGCAGCTTGGATGGGGGGTTAAGGGAGCAGTTCTTC TRBV5-1 - - TRBJ2-1
CAISKDTLGQPQHF TGTGCCATCAGCAAGGACACCCTCGGCCAGCCCCAGCATTTT TRBV10-3 - - TRBJ1-5
CASTTGQYSNQPQHF TGTGCCAGTACGACAGGCCAATATAGCAATCAGCCCCAGCATTTT TRBV19 - - TRBJ1-5
CASSDWTGDAF TGTGCCAGCAGCGACTGGACAGGGGACGCCTTC TRBV7-9 - TRBD1 TRBJ1-2
CASSSRYQETQYF TGTGCCAGCAGCTCACGGTACCAAGAGACCCAGTACTTC TRBV7-3 - - TRBJ2-5
CASSLAIRDGYTF TGCGCCAGCAGCTTGGCTATCAGGGATGGCTACACCTTC TRBV5-1 - - TRBJ1-2
CASTGQDGTYEQYF TGCGCCAGCACTGGGCAAGATGGGACCTACGAGCAGTACTTC TRBV10-2 - - TRBJ2-7
CASRDRVSGANVLTF TGTGCCAGCAGGGACAGGGTCTCTGGGGCCAACGTCCTGACTTTC TRBV6-5 few TRBD1 TRBJ2-6
CATKTGDLRTDTQYF TGTGCCACCAAGACAGGGGACTTAAGGACAGATACGCAGTATTTT TRBV5-8 - TRBD1 TRBJ2-3
CASSAPQIGRNNEQFF TGTGCCAGCAGTGCGCCCCAAATAGGCCGCAACAATGAGCAGTTCTTC TRBV28 - - TRBJ2-1
CASSRGLGETQYF TGTGCCAGCAGCCGGGGACTTGGAGAGACCCAGTACTTC TRBV7-3 - - TRBJ2-5
CASSPPGQGIMNTEAFF TGTGCCAGCTCACCCCCGGGACAGGGGATCATGAACACTGAAGCTTTCTTT TRBV18 - TRBD1 TRBJ1-1
CASSLAFTGGEEQYF TGCGCCAGCAGCTTGGCATTCACAGGCGGGGAAGAGCAGTACTTC TRBV5-1 - - TRBJ2-7
CASSYRTDNTEAFF TGTGCCAGCAGCTACCGGACAGATAACACTGAAGCTTTCTTT TRBV5-5 - - TRBJ1-1
CASSLAGFSYEQYF TGTGCCAGCAGCTTGGCTGGGTTCTCCTACGAGCAGTACTTC TRBV5-4 - - TRBJ2-7
CASSPSGGPYEQYF TGTGCCAGCAGTCCATCCGGGGGCCCCTACGAGCAGTACTTC TRBV25-1 - - TRBJ2-7
CATGAGDSGNTIYF TGTGCCACGGGAGCAGGGGATTCCGGAAACACCATATATTTT TRBV10-3 - - TRBJ1-3
CASSLGGMSYGYTF TGTGCCAGCAGCTTAGGAGGGATGAGCTATGGCTACACCTTC TRBV13 once - TRBJ1-2
CASSLGGGGGEAFF TGTGCCAGCAGCCTAGGGGGCGGGGGTGGTGAAGCTTTCTTT TRBV28 - TRBD1 TRBJ1-1
CASRPSGARDTQYF TGTGCCAGCAGGCCTAGCGGGGCCCGAGATACGCAGTATTTT TRBV6-5 - TRBD2 TRBJ2-3
CASSLQGADGYTF TGTGCCAGCAGTTTACAGGGGGCGGATGGCTACACCTTC TRBV27 few TRBD1 TRBJ1-2